This TCR beta chain was profiled in a study of CXCR3-negative and CXCR3-positive naive CD8 T cells. Looking at the study overall: Summed over all libraries, TRB reads came to 110 million to 150 million, with about 1.5 +/- 0.3 million per library.

With UMI labels, 5' RACE was used to prepare the TRB cDNA libraries. TCRdb reprocessed the 5' RACE reads, keeping one entry per CDR3 protein, no DNA. The sample has some 130,000 distinct CDR3 sequences. Study conclusions and caveats: TRB CDR3 properties served as the basis for inferring TCR strength, and surface CD5 was comparable between naive subsets. Both naive subsets, CXCR3-negative and CXCR3-positive, displayed similar TRBV-TRBJ usage, unlike memory cells. Higher TRB CDR3 hydrophobicity marked CXCR3-positive naive cells relative to CXCR3-negative naive cells.

As regards this clonotype: Its antigen remains unidentified.

The CDR3 runs 11 residues. Germline CDR1 reads MDHEN; CDR2 reads SYDVKM. The chain has TRBV28 and TRBJ2-5. The source of this sequence is a human donor in good health. Some clones in this sample may be carry-over from other donors' samples. The sample comprised naive CXCR3+ CD8+ T cells from blood. Stated subset: CD45RO-CCR7+CD27+CD95- naive CD8+ T cells expressing CXCR3 (TNR3+). The CDR3 loop is CASAAQETQYF.